A single TCR beta chain is shown here with its context. Antigen unknown. This CDR3 region has 15 residues. The germline V gene has CDR1 MNHNY and CDR2 SVGAGI (reference sequence). The V gene end was trimmed by 6 bases and the J gene end by 7 bases; junction bases not matched to a gene: 8. The primer mix had 60 Vbeta and 13 Jbeta primers. Some clones are missing from TCRdb's copy, which holds only in-frame ones; the method was immunoSEQ multiplex PCR. The repertoire includes 130,000 or so clones, approximately 67% of them detected once, and 1.5% sits in the top ten. These data come from a study of cytomegalovirus exposure and HLA in healthy donors. Whole-study results and caveats: A likely sequencing artifact accounted for one observed cluster of highly shared sequence variants. HLA alleles were associated with 15,000 to 20,000 TCR beta sequences in a later analysis at 0.05 false discovery rate.

Nominally healthy donors were sampled, though unrecorded immune exposures were likely. The clonotype comes from a man between 18 and 29 years old in good health and CMV-seronegative. This sequence joins TRBV6-6 and TRBJ2-1, with TRBD1 matching over 11 bases. Sequencing input: PBMCs. DNA for the CDR3: TGTGCCAGCAGGTCCGGGACAGGGGGGCGGAATGAGCAGTTCTTC. This codes for CASRSGTGGRNEQFF.